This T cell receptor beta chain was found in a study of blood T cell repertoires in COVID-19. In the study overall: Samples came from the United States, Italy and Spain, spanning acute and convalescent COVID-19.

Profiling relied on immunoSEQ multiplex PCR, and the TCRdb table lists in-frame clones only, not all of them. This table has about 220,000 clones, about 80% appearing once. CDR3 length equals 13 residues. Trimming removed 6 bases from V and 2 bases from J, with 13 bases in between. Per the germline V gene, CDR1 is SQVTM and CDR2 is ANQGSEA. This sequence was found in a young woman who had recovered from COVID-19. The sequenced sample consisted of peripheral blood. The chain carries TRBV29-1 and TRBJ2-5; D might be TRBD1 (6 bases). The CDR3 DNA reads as TGCAGCGTGGACAGCCCTCTGCAAGAGACCCAGTACTTC. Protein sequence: CSVDSPLQETQYF.